Below are 18 T cell receptor beta chains sequenced from a single sample in a study of cytomegalovirus exposure and HLA in healthy donors. With 60 Vbeta and 13 Jbeta primers, the PCR was carried out. Some clones are missing from TCRdb's copy, which holds only in-frame ones; the method was immunoSEQ multiplex PCR. This table has 90,000 to 120,000 clones, roughly 73% appearing once. Sequencing was done on a sample of PBMCs. The receptors shown here come from a man aged 25 to 40 in good health and CMV-seronegative.

The chain combines TRBV9 with TRBJ2-1; 8 bases agree with TRBD1. CDR1 SGDLS and CDR2 YYNGEE come from the germline V gene. The CDR3 extends over 16 amino acids. Losses at the gene ends were 2 bases for V and 9 bases for J; bases not matched to a gene: 13. The CDR3, as DNA: TGTGCCAGCAGCGTCTTGCCAGGGGGCGGTCAGGGTGAGCAGTTCTTC. Protein sequence: CASSVLPGGGQGEQFF.

The chain employs TRBV2 and TRBJ1-2; D may be TRBD1 (5 bases). V dropped 4 bases and J dropped 7 bases, with 10 bases sitting between them. Germline V CDR1 and CDR2: SNHLY, FYNNEI. The CDR3 totals 12 residues. CDR3 sequence (DNA): TGTGCCAGCAGTGCAGACAGACCTGGCTACACCTTC. This gives the protein CASSADRPGYTF.

The V call is TRBV5-6, the J call TRBJ2-1; D perhaps matches TRBD1 (5 bases). Germline V gene data show CDR1 as SGHDT and CDR2 as YYEEEE. The CDR3 is 15 amino acids. V lost 0 bases and J 7 bases, leaving 14 bases between the germline ends. The CDR3 bases are TGTGCCAGCAGCTTGGCCTCTTCAGGGTCGAATGAGCAGTTCTTC. Translating it yields CASSLASSGSNEQFF.

The rearrangement joins TRBV2 to TRBJ1-1, with D possibly being TRBD1 (6 bases). V lost 3 bases, J lost 7 bases, and 12 bases lay in between. Germline V gives CDR1 SNHLY, CDR2 FYNNEI. This CDR3 is built from 13 residues. DNA for the CDR3: TGTGCCAGCAGTGATAGGACAGTAAATGAAGCTTTCTTT. It is translated as CASSDRTVNEAFF.

J is TRBJ2-5 and V is TRBV4-2; D remains unclear. Germline CDR1 LGHNA, CDR2 YNFKEQ. The CDR3 is 12 residues long. Trimming took off 1 base at V and 5 bases at J, with 5 bases between the two ends. The CDR3 is CASSQGGETQYF. CDR3 DNA sequence: TGTGCCAGCAGCCAAGGAGGCGAGACCCAGTACTTC.

This clone was recorded only once. The V call is TRBV7-8, the J call TRBJ1-1; 8 positions agree with TRBD1. Germline CDR1 is SGHVS and CDR2 is FQNEAQ. V trimming: 1 base; J trimming: 5 bases; junction bases outside the gene matches: 0. CDR3 length: 13 amino acids. In DNA form, the CDR3 reads TGTGCCAGCAGCTTAGGGACAGGGACTGAAGCTTTCTTT. Its translation is CASSLGTGTEAFF.

The CDR3 DNA is TGTGCCTGGAGTGGAACAGGGGGAGCCTACAATGAGCAGTTCTTC. It translates to CAWSGTGGAYNEQFF. V is TRBV30 and J is TRBJ2-1, with TRBD1 identical over 8 bases. The V gene end was trimmed by 1 base and the J gene end by 2 bases; junction bases not matched to a gene: 4. This CDR3 comprises 15 residues. Germline V gene sequence: CDR1 GTSNPN, CDR2 SVGIG (reference sequence). The full variable domain, completed using reference TRBV30 and TRBJ2-1, is SQTIHQWPATLVQPVGSPLSLECTVEGTSNPNLYWYRQAAGRGLQLLFYSVGIGQISSEVPQNLSASRPQDRQFILSSKKLLLSDSGFYLCAWSGTGGAYNEQFFGPGTRLTVL.

V gene TRBV18 combines with J gene TRBJ2-7, with TRBD2 matching over 8 bases. V shed 2 bases, J shed 4 bases, and the junction held 7 bases outside the gene matches. Germline lookup yields CDR1 KGHSH and CDR2 LQKENI. The CDR3 spans 15 residues. CDR3 nucleotide sequence: TGTGCCAGCTCACCAGGCGGGAGGACCGGTTACGAGCAGTACTTC. This sequence encodes CASSPGGRTGYEQYF.

The rearrangement links TRBV28 to TRBJ1-2; TRBD1 aligns across 9 bases. The CDR3 covers 15 residues. Germline V gene data show CDR1 as MDHEN and CDR2 as SYDVKM. J was trimmed by 4 bases and V by 6 bases; bases with no gene match: 9. CDR3 residues: CASRPNRGLSYGYTF. CDR3 in DNA: TGTGCCAGCAGGCCCAACAGGGGGCTTTCCTATGGCTACACCTTC.

V and J are TRBV5-4 and TRBJ2-1; TRBD1 might be the D (6 bases). Trimming took 3 bases from V and 10 from J, leaving 17 bases between them. Looked up from germline, CDR1 is SGHNT and CDR2 is YYREEE (reference sequence). The CDR3 spans 14 residues. CDR3 protein: CASSSPRGAEEQFF. DNA for the CDR3: TGTGCCAGCAGCTCTCCCAGGGGAGCGGAGGAGCAGTTCTTC.

A few counts support this clone. The rearrangement links TRBV2 to TRBJ1-4; D is ambiguous. This CDR3 has 13 amino acids. Germline V gene lookup returns CDR1 SNHLY and CDR2 FYNNEI. The germline V and J ends were trimmed by 2 bases and 11 bases, with 12 bases remaining between them. The CDR3 protein is CASSERSGGKLFF. For the CDR3, the DNA is TGTGCCAGCAGTGAAAGATCTGGAGGGAAACTGTTTTTT.

J is TRBJ2-1 and V is TRBV4-1, with 10 bases lining up with TRBD2. V was pared by 4 bases and J by 6 bases, with 6 bases of the junction left unmatched. Per germline, CDR1 MGHRA and CDR2 YSYEKL. CDR3 length equals 15 residues. The CDR3 sequence is CASSLRTSGTNEQFF. The CDR3 DNA is TGCGCCAGCAGCCTAAGGACTAGCGGAACCAATGAGCAGTTCTTC.

The chain is built from TRBV18 and TRBJ1-4; possible D gene TRBD1, 6 bases. Germline-derived CDR1 and CDR2 are KGHSH and LQKENI. The V end was cut by 2 bases, the J end by 6 bases, with 10 bases between. The CDR3 sequence is 14 residues long. The chain's CDR3 is CASSPDAGDEKLFF. DNA of the CDR3: TGTGCCAGCTCACCAGATGCAGGGGATGAAAAACTGTTTTTT.

This clone was detected only a few times. One end of the junction fails to match germline, which may point to a read error. V is TRBV28 and J is TRBJ1-2, with 7 bases fitting TRBD1. There are 14 residues in the CDR3. The germline CDR1 and CDR2 sequences are MDHEN and SYDVKM. The CDR3 loop reads CASGTGQATPSISF. The CDR3 region has the DNA TGTGCCAGCGGGACTGGACAGGCTACCCCCTCGATCTCCTTC.

This clone was seen only once. The J gene is TRBJ1-2, the V gene TRBV27; D gene ambiguous. The CDR3 spans 15 residues. The germline V gene encodes CDR1 MNHEY and CDR2 SMNVEV (reference sequence). Trimming took 4 bases from V and 8 from J, leaving 20 bases between them. The DNA of the CDR3 is TGTGCCAGCAGTTCCCGGGTTGATCACTCGAGGGGCTACACCTTC. Translating it yields CASSSRVDHSRGYTF.

V gene TRBV6-5 combines with J gene TRBJ2-3, with D unresolved. CDR3 length equals 13 residues. Germline CDR1 is MNHEY and CDR2 is SVGAGI. V was clipped by 2 bases and J by 2 bases, with 5 bases between them. CDR3 bases: TGTGCCAGCAGTTACGGGCCCACAGATACGCAGTATTTT. Translation: CASSYGPTDTQYF.

This chain uses TRBV11-3 with TRBJ2-1; 10 nucleotides match TRBD2. In germline, CDR1 is SGHNT, CDR2 YENEEA. The CDR3 loop spans 16 amino acids. V shed 1 base and J 5 bases; nucleotides not matched to a gene: 5. The CDR3 coding sequence is TGTGCCAGCAGCTTAGCTACTAGCGGGATGAACAATGAGCAGTTCTTC. Its protein is CASSLATSGMNNEQFF.

The count of this clone is one. The CDR3 bases are TGTGCCAGCATCCCAAGACGACGGGTAAACACTGAAGCTTTCTTT. Amino acid sequence: CASIPRRRVNTEAFF. The chain combines TRBV6-1 with TRBJ1-1, with D unresolved. Between the trimmed V and J ends, which lost 7 bases and 2 bases, there was a span of 17 bases. Germline loops: CDR1 MNHNS, CDR2 SASEGT. There are 15 residues in the CDR3.